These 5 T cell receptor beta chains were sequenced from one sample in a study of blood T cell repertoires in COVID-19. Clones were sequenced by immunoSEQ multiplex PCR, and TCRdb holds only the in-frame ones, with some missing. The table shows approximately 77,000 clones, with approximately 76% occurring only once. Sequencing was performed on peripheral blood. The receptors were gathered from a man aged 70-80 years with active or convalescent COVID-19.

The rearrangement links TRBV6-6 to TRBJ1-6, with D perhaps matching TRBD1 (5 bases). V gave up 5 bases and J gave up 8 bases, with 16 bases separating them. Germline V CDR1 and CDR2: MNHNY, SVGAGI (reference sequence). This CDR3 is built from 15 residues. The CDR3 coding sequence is TGTGCCAGCAGTCCGCGGGGGGGTGAGGATTCACCCCTCCACTTT. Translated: CASSPRGGEDSPLHF.

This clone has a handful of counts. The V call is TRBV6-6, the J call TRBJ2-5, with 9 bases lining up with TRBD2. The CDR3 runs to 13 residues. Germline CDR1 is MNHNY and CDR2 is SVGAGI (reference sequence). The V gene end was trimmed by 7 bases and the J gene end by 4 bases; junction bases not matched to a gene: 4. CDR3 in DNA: TGTGCCAGCAAACCAGCGGGGGGAGAGACCCAGTACTTC. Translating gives CASKPAGGETQYF.

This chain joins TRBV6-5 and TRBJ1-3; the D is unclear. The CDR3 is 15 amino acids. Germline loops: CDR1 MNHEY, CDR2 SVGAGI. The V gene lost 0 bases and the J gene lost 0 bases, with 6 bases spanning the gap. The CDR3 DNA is TGTGCCAGCAGTTACTCGTCCCTCTCTGGAAACACCATATATTTT. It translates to CASSYSSLSGNTIYF.

CDR3 sequence (DNA): TGTGCCAGCAGCCTCGAACCCGCGGGGGCTTTCTTT. This codes for CASSLEPAGAFF. J is TRBJ1-1 and V is TRBV5-8; no definite D call. Per the germline V gene, CDR1 is SGHTS and CDR2 is YDEGEE. The V gene lost 4 bases and the J gene lost 11 bases, with 15 bases spanning the gap. CDR3 length: 12 amino acids.

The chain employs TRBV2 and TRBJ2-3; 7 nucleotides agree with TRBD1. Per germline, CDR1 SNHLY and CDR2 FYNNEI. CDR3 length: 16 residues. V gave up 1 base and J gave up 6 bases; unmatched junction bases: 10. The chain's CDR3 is CASSEGRVIGGDTQYF. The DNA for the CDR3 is TGTGCCAGCAGTGAAGGGCGGGTCATAGGGGGCGATACGCAGTATTTT.